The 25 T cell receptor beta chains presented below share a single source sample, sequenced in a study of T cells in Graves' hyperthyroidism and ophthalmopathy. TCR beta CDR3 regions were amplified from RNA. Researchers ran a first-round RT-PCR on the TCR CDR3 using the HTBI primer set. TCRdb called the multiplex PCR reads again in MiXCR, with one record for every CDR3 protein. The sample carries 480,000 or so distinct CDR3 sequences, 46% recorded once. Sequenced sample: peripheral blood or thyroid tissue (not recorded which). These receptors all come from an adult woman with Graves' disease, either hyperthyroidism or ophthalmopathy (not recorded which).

This CDR3 reads CSATESEETQHF. The CDR3 bases are TGCAGTGCTACCGAGTCCGAAGAGACCCAGCATTTT. This chain uses TRBV20-1 with TRBJ1-5; no definite D call. The CDR3 is 12 residues long. In germline, CDR1 is DFQATT, CDR2 SNEGSKA (reference sequence). Deletions cut 4 bases from V and 11 bases from J, with 15 bases between.

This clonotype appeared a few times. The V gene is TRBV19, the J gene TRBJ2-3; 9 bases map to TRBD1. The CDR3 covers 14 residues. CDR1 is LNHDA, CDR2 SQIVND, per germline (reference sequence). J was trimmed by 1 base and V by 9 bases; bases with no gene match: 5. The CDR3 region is CARRTGERTDTQYF. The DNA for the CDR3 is TGTGCCAGGAGGACAGGGGAACGCACAGATACGCAGTATTTT.

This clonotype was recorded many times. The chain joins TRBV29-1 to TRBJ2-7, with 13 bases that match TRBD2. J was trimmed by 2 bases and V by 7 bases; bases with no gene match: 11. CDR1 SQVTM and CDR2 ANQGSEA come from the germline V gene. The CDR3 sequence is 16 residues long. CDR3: CSATRTSGSLPYEQYF. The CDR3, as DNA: TGCAGCGCGACTCGGACTAGCGGGAGTCTTCCCTACGAGCAGTACTTC.

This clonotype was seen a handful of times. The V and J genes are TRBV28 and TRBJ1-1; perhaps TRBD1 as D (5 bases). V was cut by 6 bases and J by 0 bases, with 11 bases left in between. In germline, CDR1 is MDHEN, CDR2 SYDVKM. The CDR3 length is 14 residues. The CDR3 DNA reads TGTGCCAGCAGCGACACAGGCTTGAACACTGAAGCTTTCTTT. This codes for CASSDTGLNTEAFF. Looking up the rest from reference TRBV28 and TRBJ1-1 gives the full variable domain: DVKVTQSSRYLVKRTGEKVFLECVQDMDHENMFWYRQDPGLGLRLIYFSYDVKMKEKGDIPEGYSVSREKKERFSLILESASTNQTSMYLCASSDTGLNTEAFFGQGTRLTVV.

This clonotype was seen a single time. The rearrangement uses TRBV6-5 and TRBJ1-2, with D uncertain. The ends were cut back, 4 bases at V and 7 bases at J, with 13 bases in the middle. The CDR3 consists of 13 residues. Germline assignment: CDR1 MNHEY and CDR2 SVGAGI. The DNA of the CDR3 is TGTGCCAGCAGTTCAATAAGGGTTGGTGGCTACACCTTC. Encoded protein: CASSSIRVGGYTF.

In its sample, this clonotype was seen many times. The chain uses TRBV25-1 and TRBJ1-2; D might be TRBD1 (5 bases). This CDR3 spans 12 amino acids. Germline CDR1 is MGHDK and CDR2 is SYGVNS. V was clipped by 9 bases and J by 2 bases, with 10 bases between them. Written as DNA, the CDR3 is TGTGCCAGTTCCGACAGCAACTATGGCTACACCTTC. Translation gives CASSDSNYGYTF.

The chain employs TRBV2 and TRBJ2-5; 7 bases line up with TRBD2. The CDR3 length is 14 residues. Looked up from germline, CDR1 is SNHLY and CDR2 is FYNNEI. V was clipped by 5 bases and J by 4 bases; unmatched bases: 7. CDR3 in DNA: TGTGCCAGCAGTATGTTAACGGGAGGAGAGACCCAGTACTTC. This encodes CASSMLTGGETQYF.

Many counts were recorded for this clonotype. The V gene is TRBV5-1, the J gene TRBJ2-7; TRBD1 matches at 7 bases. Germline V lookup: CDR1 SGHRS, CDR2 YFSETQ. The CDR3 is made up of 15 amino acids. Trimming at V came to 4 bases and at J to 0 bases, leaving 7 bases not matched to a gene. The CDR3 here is CASSATGTASYEQYF. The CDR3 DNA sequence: TGCGCCAGCAGCGCCACCGGGACAGCCTCCTACGAGCAGTACTTC.

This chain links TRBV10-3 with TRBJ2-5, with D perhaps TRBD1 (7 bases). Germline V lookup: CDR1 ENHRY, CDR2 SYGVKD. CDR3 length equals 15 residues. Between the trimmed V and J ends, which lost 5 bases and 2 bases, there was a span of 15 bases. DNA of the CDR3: TGTGCCATCAGTTACGCGGGACAGCTACAAGAGACCCAGTACTTC. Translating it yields CAISYAGQLQETQYF.

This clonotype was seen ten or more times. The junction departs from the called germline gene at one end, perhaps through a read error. The CDR3, as DNA: TGTGCCAGCAGCCAACCCTCTCTTTCGGGGGGATTGACCTTT. Protein sequence: CASSQPSLSGGLTF. The chain joins TRBV4-2 to TRBJ1-1, with a weak D call TRBD1 (5 bases). The CDR3 runs to 14 residues. Looked up from germline, CDR1 is LGHNA and CDR2 is YNFKEQ.

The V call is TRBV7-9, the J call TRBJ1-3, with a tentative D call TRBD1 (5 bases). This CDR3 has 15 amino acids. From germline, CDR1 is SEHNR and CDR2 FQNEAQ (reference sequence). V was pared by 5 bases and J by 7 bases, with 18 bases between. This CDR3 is CASSNAGGSRNTIYF. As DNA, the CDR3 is TGTGCCAGCAGCAATGCGGGGGGTTCTCGTAACACCATATATTTT.

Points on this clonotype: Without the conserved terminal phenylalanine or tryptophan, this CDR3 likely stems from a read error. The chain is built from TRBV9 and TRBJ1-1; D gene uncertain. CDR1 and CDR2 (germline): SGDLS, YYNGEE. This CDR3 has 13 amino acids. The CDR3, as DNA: TGTGTCAGCAGCGTAGGAGGGAACACTGAAGCTTTCCTT. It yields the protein CVSSVGGNTEAFL.

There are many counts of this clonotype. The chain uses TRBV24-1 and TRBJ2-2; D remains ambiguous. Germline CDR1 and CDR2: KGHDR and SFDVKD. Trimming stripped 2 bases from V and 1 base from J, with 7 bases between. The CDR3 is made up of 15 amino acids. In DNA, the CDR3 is TGTGCCACCAGTGATTCCCTGGGGAACACCGGGGAGCTGTTTTTT. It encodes CATSDSLGNTGELFF.

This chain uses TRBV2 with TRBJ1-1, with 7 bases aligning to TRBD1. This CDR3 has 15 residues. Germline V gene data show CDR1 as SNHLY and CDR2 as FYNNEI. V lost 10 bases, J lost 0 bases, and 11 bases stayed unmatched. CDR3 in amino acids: CATTTGQSMNTEAFF. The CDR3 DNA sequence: TGTGCCACCACGACAGGGCAGAGCATGAACACTGAAGCTTTCTTT.

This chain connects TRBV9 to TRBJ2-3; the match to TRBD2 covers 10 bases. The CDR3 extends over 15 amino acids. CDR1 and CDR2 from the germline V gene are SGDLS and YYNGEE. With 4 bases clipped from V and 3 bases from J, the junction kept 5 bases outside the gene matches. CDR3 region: CASSSWTSGTDTQYF. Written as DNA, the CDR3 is TGTGCCAGCAGCTCGTGGACTAGCGGTACAGATACGCAGTATTTT.

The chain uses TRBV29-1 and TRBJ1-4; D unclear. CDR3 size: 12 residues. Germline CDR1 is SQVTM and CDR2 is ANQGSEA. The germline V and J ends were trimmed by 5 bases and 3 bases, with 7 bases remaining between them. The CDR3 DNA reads TGCAGCGTTACAGAAGCTAATGAAAAACTGTTTTTT. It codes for CSVTEANEKLFF.

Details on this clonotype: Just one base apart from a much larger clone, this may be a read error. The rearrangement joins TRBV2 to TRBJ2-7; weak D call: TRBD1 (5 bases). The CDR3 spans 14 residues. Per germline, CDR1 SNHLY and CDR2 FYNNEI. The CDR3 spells CASSARQFSYEQCF. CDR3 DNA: TGTGCCAGCAGTGCTCGACAGTTCTCCTACGAGCAGTGCTTC.

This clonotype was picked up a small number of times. The CDR3 spells CSVEVPGQLRNTIYF. CDR3 DNA sequence: TGCAGCGTTGAAGTACCGGGACAGTTAAGAAACACCATATATTTT. This rearrangement joins TRBV29-1 to TRBJ1-3; TRBD1 agrees at 7 bases. Trimming at V came to 1 base and at J to 5 bases, leaving 8 bases not matched to a gene. Germline V lookup: CDR1 SQVTM, CDR2 ANQGSEA. The CDR3 is 15 residues long.

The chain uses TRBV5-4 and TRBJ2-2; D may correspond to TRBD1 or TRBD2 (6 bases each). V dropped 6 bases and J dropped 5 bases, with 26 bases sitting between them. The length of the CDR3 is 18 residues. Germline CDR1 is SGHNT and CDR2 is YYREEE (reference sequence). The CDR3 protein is CASTRGQGGEKGTGELFF. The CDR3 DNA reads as TGTGCCAGCACCCGGGGGCAGGGCGGCGAGAAGGGGACCGGGGAGCTGTTTTTT.

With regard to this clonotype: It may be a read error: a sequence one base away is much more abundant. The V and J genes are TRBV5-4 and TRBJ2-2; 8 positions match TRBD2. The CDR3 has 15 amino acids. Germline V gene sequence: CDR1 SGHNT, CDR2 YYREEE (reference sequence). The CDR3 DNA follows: TGTGCCAGCAGCCCGGGGGGGAGGGGGAGCGGGGAGCTGCTTTTT. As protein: CASSPGGRGSGELLF.

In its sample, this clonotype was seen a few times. The CDR3 region has the DNA TGTGCCTGGAGTCCGACAGGGGGCAGGAACACTGAAGCTTTCTTT. It codes for CAWSPTGGRNTEAFF. The rearrangement links TRBV30 to TRBJ1-1; 10 nucleotides match TRBD1. The CDR3 consists of 15 residues. With V trimmed by 2 bases and J by 1 base, 4 bases remained unmatched. Germline-derived CDR1 and CDR2 are GTSNPN and SVGIG (reference sequence).

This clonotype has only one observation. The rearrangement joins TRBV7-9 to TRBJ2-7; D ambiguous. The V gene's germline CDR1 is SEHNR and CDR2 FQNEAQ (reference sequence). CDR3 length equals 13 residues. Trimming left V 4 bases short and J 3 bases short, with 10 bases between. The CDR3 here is CASSSLDRYEQYF. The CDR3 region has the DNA TGTGCCAGCAGCTCTCTGGACCGCTACGAGCAGTACTTC.

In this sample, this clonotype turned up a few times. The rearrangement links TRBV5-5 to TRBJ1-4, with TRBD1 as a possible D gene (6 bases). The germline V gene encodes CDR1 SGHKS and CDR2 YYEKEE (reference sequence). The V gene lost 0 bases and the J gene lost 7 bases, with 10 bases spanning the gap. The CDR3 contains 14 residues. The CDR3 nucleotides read TGTGCCAGCAGCTTGGAACAGGGTAGTGAAAAACTGTTTTTT. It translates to CASSLEQGSEKLFF.

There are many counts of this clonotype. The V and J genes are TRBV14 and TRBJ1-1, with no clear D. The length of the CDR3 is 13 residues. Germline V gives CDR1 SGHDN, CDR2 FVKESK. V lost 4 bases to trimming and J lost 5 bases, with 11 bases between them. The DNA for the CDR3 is TGTGCCAGCAGCCTTCTGTCGGGGACTGAAGCTTTCTTT. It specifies CASSLLSGTEAFF.

CDR3 sequence (DNA): TGTGCCAGCAGTCAGGGACTAGCGGGATTGAATGAGCAGTTCTTC. Its translation: CASSQGLAGLNEQFF. The rearrangement uses TRBV6-1 and TRBJ2-1; TRBD2 aligns across 13 bases. CDR1 MNHNS and CDR2 SASEGT come from the germline V gene. CDR3 size: 15 residues. V gave up 5 bases and J gave up 7 bases; unmatched junction bases: 5.